These T cell receptor beta chains were read from a single sample in a study. TCRdb reprocessed the 5' RACE reads with MiXCR, giving one entry per CDR3 protein. Of over 40,000 distinct CDR3 sequences listed, 30% are singletons. Material: tumor-infiltrating memory CD4+ T cells sorted from the breast tumor. Receptor source: a female donor with breast cancer. Each CDR3 is given with its conserved first and last residue. D genes are given only for firm matches. Size values are once, few and many counts, or a class for expanded clones, and some rows have none.

v_gene: TRBV9; d_gene: -; abundance: few; j_gene: TRBJ1-6; CDR3aa: CASSSGPPDSPLHF; CDR3nt: TGTGCCAGCAGCTCCGGACCTCCGGATTCACCCCTCCACTTT
v_gene: TRBV6-5; d_gene: TRBD1; abundance: once; j_gene: TRBJ2-2; CDR3aa: CASRGQGSTKELFF; CDR3nt: TGTGCCAGCAGGGGACAGGGAAGCACCAAGGAGCTGTTTTTT
v_gene: TRBV15; d_gene: TRBD2; abundance: few; j_gene: TRBJ2-3; CDR3aa: CAASTGLADTDTQYF; CDR3nt: TGTGCCGCCAGCACGGGACTAGCGGACACAGATACGCAGTATTTT
v_gene: TRBV9; d_gene: -; abundance: -; j_gene: TRBJ2-3; CDR3aa: CASTSLREDTQYF; CDR3nt: TGTGCCAGCACCTCCTTACGAGAAGATACGCAGTATTTT
v_gene: TRBV7-9; d_gene: -; abundance: many; j_gene: TRBJ1-2; CDR3aa: CASSLDQGVYGYTF; CDR3nt: TGTGCCAGCAGCTTAGACCAAGGGGTCTATGGCTACACCTTC
v_gene: TRBV5-6; d_gene: -; abundance: few; j_gene: TRBJ1-5; CDR3aa: CASSFVDQPQHF; CDR3nt: TGTGCCAGCAGCTTTGTAGATCAGCCCCAGCATTTT
v_gene: TRBV4-3; d_gene: -; abundance: -; j_gene: TRBJ2-1; CDR3aa: CASSQPGLRGNEQFF; CDR3nt: TGCGCCAGCAGCCAACCGGGACTTAGGGGTAATGAGCAGTTCTTC
v_gene: TRBV12-3/TRBV12-4; d_gene: TRBD2; abundance: many; j_gene: TRBJ2-7; CDR3aa: CASREREGLDEQYF; CDR3nt: TGTGCCAGCAGGGAACGGGAGGGCCTAGACGAGCAGTACTTC
v_gene: TRBV6-5; d_gene: TRBD2; abundance: many; j_gene: TRBJ2-1; CDR3aa: CASSYSPVGLAGPEQFF; CDR3nt: TGTGCCAGCAGTTACTCCCCGGTGGGACTAGCGGGGCCTGAGCAGTTCTTC
v_gene: TRBV30; d_gene: -; abundance: -; j_gene: TRBJ2-7; CDR3aa: CAWSVLKGRRAYEQYF; CDR3nt: TGTGCCTGGAGTGTACTGAAGGGACGACGGGCCTACGAGCAGTACTTC
v_gene: TRBV4-2; d_gene: TRBD1; abundance: few; j_gene: TRBJ2-3; CDR3aa: CASSPPQGATDTQYF; CDR3nt: TGTGCCAGCAGTCCCCCACAGGGGGCCACAGATACGCAGTATTTT
v_gene: TRBV12-3/TRBV12-4; d_gene: -; abundance: -; j_gene: TRBJ1-6; CDR3aa: CASRLTGTENSPLHF; CDR3nt: TGTGCCAGCAGATTAACCGGGACCGAGAATTCACCCCTCCACTTT
v_gene: TRBV12-3/TRBV12-4; d_gene: -; abundance: few; j_gene: TRBJ2-7; CDR3aa: CASSRPGTLNYEQYF; CDR3nt: TGTGCCAGCAGTCGCCCCGGGACACTCAACTACGAGCAGTACTTC
v_gene: TRBV5-5; d_gene: -; abundance: many; j_gene: TRBJ2-3; CDR3aa: CASSALGGTDTQYF; CDR3nt: TGTGCCAGCAGCGCTCTTGGAGGCACAGATACGCAGTATTTT
v_gene: TRBV20-1; d_gene: -; abundance: -; j_gene: TRBJ2-2; CDR3aa: CSARDKKGNHRGELFF; CDR3nt: TGCAGTGCTAGAGATAAAAAGGGAAATCACCGGGGAGAGCTGTTTTTT
v_gene: TRBV20-1; d_gene: -; abundance: few; j_gene: TRBJ1-6; CDR3aa: CSASTGGWSPLHF; CDR3nt: TGCAGTGCTAGTACGGGGGGCTGGTCACCCCTCCACTTT
v_gene: TRBV7-3; d_gene: -; abundance: -; j_gene: TRBJ1-1; CDR3aa: CASRKNAGATEAFF; CDR3nt: TGTGCCAGCAGGAAGAATGCGGGGGCAACTGAAGCTTTCTTT
v_gene: TRBV28; d_gene: -; abundance: many; j_gene: TRBJ2-7; CDR3aa: CASRISVTYEQYF; CDR3nt: TGTGCCAGCAGGATTAGCGTCACCTACGAGCAGTACTTC
v_gene: TRBV7-9; d_gene: -; abundance: medium-sized; j_gene: TRBJ1-4; CDR3aa: CASGHRARIEKLFF; CDR3nt: TGTGCCAGCGGACATCGGGCTAGAATCGAAAAACTGTTTTTT
v_gene: TRBV20-1; d_gene: TRBD1; abundance: once; j_gene: TRBJ1-1; CDR3aa: CSARTPTGGVDTEAFF; CDR3nt: TGCAGTGCTCGAACCCCCACAGGGGGCGTTGACACTGAAGCTTTCTTT
v_gene: TRBV7-2; d_gene: -; abundance: many; j_gene: TRBJ2-1; CDR3aa: CASSLGDSRYNEQFF; CDR3nt: TGTGCCAGCAGCTTAGGGGATTCTCGGTACAATGAGCAGTTCTTC